The sequence of this T cell receptor (beta chain) was determined in a study of blood T cell repertoires in COVID-19. At the level of the study: The United States, Italy and Spain supplied acute and convalescent COVID-19 samples. PBMCs, B-cell-depleted T cells, or T cells provided the cDNA or gDNA that made up the material.

The CDR3 has 14 residues. The germline CDR1 and CDR2 sequences are SNHLY and FYNNEI. With V trimmed by 8 bases and J by 5 bases, 7 bases remained unmatched. Original handling: Amplifying reference gene primers gave estimates of nucleated cell counts. Here immunoSEQ multiplex PCR was the method, and the copy in TCRdb shows in-frame clones only, minus some. V, J and clone size were drawn from that table, and D and trimming were deduced from the DNA. The sample carries 270,000 or so clones, 85% recorded once. Sequencing was performed on peripheral blood. The TCR originated in a human donor in a cohort sampled during active COVID-19. The J gene is TRBJ2-2, the V gene TRBV2, with 8 nucleotides matching TRBD1. In DNA form, the CDR3 reads TGTGCCAGCGGCCAGGGGGCGCGGACCGGGGAGCTGTTTTTT. Translated: CASGQGARTGELFF.